This T cell receptor (beta chain) was sequenced during a study of T-cell memory formation after mild COVID-19. Points from the study as a whole: Contracting CD4+ clones sat mainly in CM and EM; CD8+ in EMRA. Pre-infection memory held some responding clones, suggesting pre-existing cross-reactive T cells responded. Clones contracting over day 15 to 85 were CD4/CD8 balanced, with later expanders leaning CD4+.

Germline V gene data show CDR1 as MDHEN and CDR2 as SYDVKM. The CDR3 consists of 16 residues. The V end lost 3 bases, the J end lost 4 bases, and 18 bases lay between the germline ends. TCRdb redid the calling of the 5' RACE reads with MiXCR, one entry per CDR3 protein. Here the sample spans about 350,000 distinct CDR3 sequences, roughly 15% being singletons. This clonotype was seen a few times. Its matching antigen is unknown. The rearrangement joins TRBV28 to TRBJ1-2; perhaps TRBD1 as D (6 bases). The receptor comes from a man between 18 and 29 years old who had mild COVID-19 (a few samples of this study predate the infection). Cell type and time point are not known. Sequenced input: PBMCs or a T cell subset sorted from them (not recorded which). The CDR3 is CASSFLDRDTSYGYTF. In DNA, the CDR3 is TGTGCCAGCAGTTTTCTCGACCGGGACACGTCCTATGGCTACACCTTC.